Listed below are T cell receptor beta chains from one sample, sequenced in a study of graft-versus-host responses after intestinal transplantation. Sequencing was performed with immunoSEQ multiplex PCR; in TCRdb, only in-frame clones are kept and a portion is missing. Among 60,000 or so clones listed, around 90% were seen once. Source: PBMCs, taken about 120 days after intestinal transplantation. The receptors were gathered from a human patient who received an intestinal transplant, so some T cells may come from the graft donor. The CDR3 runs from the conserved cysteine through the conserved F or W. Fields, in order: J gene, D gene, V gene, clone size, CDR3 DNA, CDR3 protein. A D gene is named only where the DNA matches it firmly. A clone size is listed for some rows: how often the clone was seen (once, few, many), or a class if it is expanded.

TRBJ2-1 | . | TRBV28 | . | TGTGCCAGCAGTCCGCGCGAGACAGGAAACAATGAGCAGTTCTTC | CASSPRETGNNEQFF
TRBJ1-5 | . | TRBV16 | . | TGTGCCAGCAGCCAATCGGGGGGAGATCAGCCCCAGCATTTT | CASSQSGGDQPQHF
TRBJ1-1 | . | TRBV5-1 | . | TGCGCCAGCAGCTTGCGTCGGCCGGGGACTGAAGCTTTCTTT | CASSLRRPGTEAFF
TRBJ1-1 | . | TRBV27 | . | TGTGCCAGCAGTTTATACAGGGTTACTGAAGCTTTCTTT | CASSLYRVTEAFF
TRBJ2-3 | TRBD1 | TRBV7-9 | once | TGTGCCAGCAGCTCGACAGGGAGCACAGATACGCAGTATTTT | CASSSTGSTDTQYF
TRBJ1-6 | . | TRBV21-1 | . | TGTGCCAGCAGACCGGGACAGGGGCTTTCACCCCTCCACTTT | CASRPGQGLSPLHF
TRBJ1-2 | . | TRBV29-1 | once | TGCAGCGTTGAAGAGGATGAGGGAGTCTATGGCTACACCTTC | CSVEEDEGVYGYTF
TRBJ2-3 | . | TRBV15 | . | TGTGCCACCAGCCGAGAGCGTGGCCTCGGCACAGATACGCAGTATTTT | CATSRERGLGTDTQYF
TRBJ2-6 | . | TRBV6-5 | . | TGTGCCAGCAGTTACTCAGGCTCTGGGGCCAACGTCCTGACTTTC | CASSYSGSGANVLTF
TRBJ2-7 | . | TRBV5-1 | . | TGCGCCAGCAGCTTGGATTTAGCGGCCTACGAGCAGTACTTC | CASSLDLAAYEQYF
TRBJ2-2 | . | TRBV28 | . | TGTGCCAGCAACACCCCAGGGGCGGTCGGGGAGCTGTTTTTT | CASNTPGAVGELFF
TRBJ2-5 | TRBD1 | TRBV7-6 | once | TGTGCCAGCAGCACCCGGACAGGGGTTACGACCCAGTACTTC | CASSTRTGVTTQYF
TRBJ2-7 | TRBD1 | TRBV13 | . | TGTGCCAGCAGCTCTTTGGACAGGGGAATTTACGAGCAGTACTTC | CASSSLDRGIYEQYF
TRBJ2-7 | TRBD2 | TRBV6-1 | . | TGTGCCAGCAGCGCTAGCGGAGGGGCCTACGAGCAGTACTTC | CASSASGGAYEQYF
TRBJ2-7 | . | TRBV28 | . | TGTGCCAGCCGGCCCGGGGGTTTCTACGAGCAGTACTTC | CASRPGGFYEQYF
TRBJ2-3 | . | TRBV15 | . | TGTGCCACCCTAGACAGGAGTGGATCAGATACGCAGTATTTT | CATLDRSGSDTQYF
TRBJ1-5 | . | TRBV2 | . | TGTGCCAGCAGTGAGAGACTGGGTCAGCCCCAGCATTTT | CASSERLGQPQHF
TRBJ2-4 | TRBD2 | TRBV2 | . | TGTGCCAGCACCCCGGGACTAGCGGGAGGTTCCCGTGCGATTCAGTACTTC | CASTPGLAGGSRAIQYF
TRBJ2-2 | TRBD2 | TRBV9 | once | TGTGCCAGCAGCGATTCTAGCGGGGGCCCGGGAGGGGAGCTGTTTTTT | CASSDSSGGPGGELFF
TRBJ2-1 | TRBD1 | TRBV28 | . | TGTGCCAGCAACAGGGACAGGGTGAATGAGCAGTTCTTC | CASNRDRVNEQFF
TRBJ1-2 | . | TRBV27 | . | TGTGCCAGCAGCTCACTCCGACAGAGAAACTATGGCTACACCTTC | CASSSLRQRNYGYTF
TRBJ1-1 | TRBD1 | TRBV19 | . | TGTGCCAGTAGTATCCTCCGACAGGGGCCAAACACTGAAGCTTTCTTT | CASSILRQGPNTEAFF
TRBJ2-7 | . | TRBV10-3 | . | TGTGCCATCAGTGATAACAGGGTCGAGCAGTACTTC | CAISDNRVEQYF
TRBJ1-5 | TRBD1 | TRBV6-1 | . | TGTGCCAGCAGTGAGCGGGACAGATGGCCCCTGCCCCAGCATTTT | CASSERDRWPLPQHF
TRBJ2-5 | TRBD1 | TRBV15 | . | TGTGCCACCAGCAGAGACAGGGGGCTAAAGAGGGAGACCCAGTACTTC | CATSRDRGLKRETQYF
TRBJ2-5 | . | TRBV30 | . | TGTGCCTGCCCTGGGTCAGGGCGATACCAAGAGACCCAGTACTTC | CACPGSGRYQETQYF
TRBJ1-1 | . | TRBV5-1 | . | TGCGCCAGCAGTTGGGTTGGCACTGAAGCTTTCTTT | CASSWVGTEAFF
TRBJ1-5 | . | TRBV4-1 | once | TGCGCCAGCAGCCCTCAGGGAGGTGGTAGCAATCAGCCCCAGCATTTT | CASSPQGGGSNQPQHF
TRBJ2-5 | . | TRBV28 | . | TGTGCCAGCAGTTTATATTCGGACTGGGGGGGGGCTAGAGAAGAGACCCAGTACTTC | CASSLYSDWGGAREETQYF
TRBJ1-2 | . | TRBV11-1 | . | TGTGCCAGCAGCTTAAGCCAGGGTAGCGATGGCTACACCTTC | CASSLSQGSDGYTF
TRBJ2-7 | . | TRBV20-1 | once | TGCAGTGCCGAAATCGGAGACGAGCAGTACTTC | CSAEIGDEQYF
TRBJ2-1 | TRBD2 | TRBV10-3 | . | TGTGCCATCAGTGAGGCGGGAGTCGGGAATGAGCAGTTCTTC | CAISEAGVGNEQFF
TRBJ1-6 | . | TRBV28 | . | TGTGCCAGCAGTTTTTCTTCAGTTAACTATAATTCACCCCTCCACTTT | CASSFSSVNYNSPLHF
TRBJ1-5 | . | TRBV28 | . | TGTGCCAGCAGTTTATTAATAGTCAATAGCAATCAGCCCCAGCATTTT | CASSLLIVNSNQPQHF
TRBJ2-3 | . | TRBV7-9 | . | TGTGCCAGCAGCTTACAGTTGCACACAGATACGCAGTATTTT | CASSLQLHTDTQYF
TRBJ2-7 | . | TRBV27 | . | TGTGCCAGCAGTTTGTCAGGGCCCTACGAGCAGTACTTC | CASSLSGPYEQYF
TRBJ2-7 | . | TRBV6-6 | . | TGTGCCAGCAGTTACTCCTCCGGAGATTACTACGAGCAGTACTTC | CASSYSSGDYYEQYF
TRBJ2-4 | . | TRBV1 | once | TGCACCAGCAGCCAAGAGGACAGGGGGCCCAAAAACATTCAGTACTTC | CTSSQEDRGPKNIQYF
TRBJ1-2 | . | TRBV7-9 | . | TGTGCCAGCAGCCCCCAGCGGATTGGGAGGGCCTCCTATGGCTACACCTTC | CASSPQRIGRASYGYTF
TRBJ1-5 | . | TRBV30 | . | TGTGCCTGGAGTCGGTCACCAAATACGGCCAATCAGCCCCAGCATTTT | CAWSRSPNTANQPQHF
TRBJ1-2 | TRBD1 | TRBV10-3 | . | TGTGCCATCAGTGCAGAGGGACAGAACTATGGCTACACCTTC | CAISAEGQNYGYTF
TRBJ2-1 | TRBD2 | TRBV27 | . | TGTGCCAGCAGTTTCGGGCTAGCGGGTCCCACCAGCTCCTACAATGAGCAGTTCTTC | CASSFGLAGPTSSYNEQFF
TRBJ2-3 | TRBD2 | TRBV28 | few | TGTGCCAGCAGTTTATTGAGCGGGGGGGCCTACACAGATACGCAGTATTTT | CASSLLSGGAYTDTQYF
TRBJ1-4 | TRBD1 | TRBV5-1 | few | TGCGCCAGCAGCATCGAACAGGGGATAAATGAAAAACTGTTTTTT | CASSIEQGINEKLFF
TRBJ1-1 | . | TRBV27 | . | TGTGCCAGCAGTTTTGGGGGGGGGACTGAAGCTTTCTTT | CASSFGGGTEAFF
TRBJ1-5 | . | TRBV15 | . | TGTGCCACCCGAGTCGGTCGACCGAACAATCAGCCCCAGCATTTT | CATRVGRPNNQPQHF
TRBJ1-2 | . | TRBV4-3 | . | TGCGCCAGCAGCCACCATATTACCGTGGGCTACACCTTC | CASSHHITVGYTF
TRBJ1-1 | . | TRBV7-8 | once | TGTGCCAGCAGCCCAATCCTTGGAGGGATTGAAGCTTTCTTT | CASSPILGGIEAFF
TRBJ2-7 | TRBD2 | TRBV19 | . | TGTGCCAGTAGGAGTCCGGGGGGGACCTACGAGCAGTACTTC | CASRSPGGTYEQYF
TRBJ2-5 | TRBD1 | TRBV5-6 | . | TGTGCCAGCAGCTTGGTTACAGGGGGGGAGACCCAGTACTTC | CASSLVTGGETQYF
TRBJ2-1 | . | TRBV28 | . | TGTGCCAGCAGTTTCCCTTCCATCGAGCAGTTCTTC | CASSFPSIEQFF
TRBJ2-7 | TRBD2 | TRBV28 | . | TGTGCCAGCAGCTCACTCGGGGGGGTTGTTTCCTACGAGCAGTACTTC | CASSSLGGVVSYEQYF
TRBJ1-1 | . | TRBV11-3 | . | TGTGCCAGCAGCCCGGGGGGGAAGACTGAAGCTTTCTTT | CASSPGGKTEAFF
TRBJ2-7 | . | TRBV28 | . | TGTGCCAGCAGGTCCAGACCGGGACTCCAATCCTACGAGCAGTACTTC | CASRSRPGLQSYEQYF
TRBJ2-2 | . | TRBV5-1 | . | TGCGCCAGCAGCGAGGATCCCGGACGTAAGAACACCGGGGAGCTGTTTTTT | CASSEDPGRKNTGELFF
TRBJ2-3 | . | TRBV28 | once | TGTGCCAGCAGCCCGCCGGGAGTTCCAGGGAATACGCAGTATTTT | CASSPPGVPGNTQYF
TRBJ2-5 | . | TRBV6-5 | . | TGTGCCAGCATCTTGGAGGGGCGGGAAGAGACCCAGTACTTC | CASILEGREETQYF
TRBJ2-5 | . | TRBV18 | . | TGTGCCAGCTCACCACTGGACAGCCAAGAGACCCAGTACTTC | CASSPLDSQETQYF
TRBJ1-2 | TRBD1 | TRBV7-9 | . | TGTGCCAGCAGCTTAGTCGACAGGGACCCCACCTTC | CASSLVDRDPTF